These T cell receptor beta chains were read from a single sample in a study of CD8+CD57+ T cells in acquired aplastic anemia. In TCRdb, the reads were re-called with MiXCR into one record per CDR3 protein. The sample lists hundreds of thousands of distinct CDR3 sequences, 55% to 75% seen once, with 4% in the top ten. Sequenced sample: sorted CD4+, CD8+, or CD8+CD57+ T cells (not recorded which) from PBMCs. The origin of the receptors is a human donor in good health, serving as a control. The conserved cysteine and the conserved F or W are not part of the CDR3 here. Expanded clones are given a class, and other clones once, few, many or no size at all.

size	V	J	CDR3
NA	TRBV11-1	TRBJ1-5	ASSGGTGLDPPQH
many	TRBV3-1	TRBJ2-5	ASSQDPRVRFQETQY
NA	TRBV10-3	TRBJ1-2	AISVPGQGGYT
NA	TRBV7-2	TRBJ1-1	ASSSRASSAKTQAF
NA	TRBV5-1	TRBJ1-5	ASSTTGTRVDQPQH
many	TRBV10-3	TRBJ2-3	AISGLLGRTDTQY
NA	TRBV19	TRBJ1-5	ASSMRQGYQPQH
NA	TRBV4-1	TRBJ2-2	ASSQENPGELF
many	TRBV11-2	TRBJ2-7	ASSLEDEQY
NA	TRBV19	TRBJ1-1	ASTDGGAILAF
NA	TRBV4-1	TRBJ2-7	ASSGTELYEQY
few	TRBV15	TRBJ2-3	ATSRDRLNEITDTQY
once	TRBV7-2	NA	ASSSGLLPYDKYIQY
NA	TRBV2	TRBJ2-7	ASRLTSSYEQY
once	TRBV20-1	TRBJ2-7	SARQPGEGPEQY
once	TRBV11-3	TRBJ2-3	ASSLGEGAGADTQY
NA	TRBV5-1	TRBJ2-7	ASSLDWTGGEQY
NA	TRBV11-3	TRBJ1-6	ASSLERQAPLH
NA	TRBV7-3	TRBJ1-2	ASSLTRSGEQFFT
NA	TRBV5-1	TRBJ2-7	ASSLTTEQPYEQY
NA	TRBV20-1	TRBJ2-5	SARERAGLEETQY
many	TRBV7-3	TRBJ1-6	ASSSVGQWNSPLH
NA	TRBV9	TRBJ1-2	ASSVAATANYGYT
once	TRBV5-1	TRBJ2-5	ASSEQGMETQY
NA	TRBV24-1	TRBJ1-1	ATRLTGGADIDEL
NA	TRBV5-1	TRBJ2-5	ASLEGAGDVQY
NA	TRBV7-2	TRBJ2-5	ASSVGSHALGETQY
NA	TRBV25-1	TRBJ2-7	ASRRRTGGSYEQY
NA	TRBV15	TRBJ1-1	ATSVRLNTEAF
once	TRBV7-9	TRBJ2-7	ASSIRSGGAGELYEQY
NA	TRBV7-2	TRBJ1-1	ASSPGARGTEAF
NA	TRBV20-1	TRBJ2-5	SARLVGQETQY
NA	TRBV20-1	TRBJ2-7	SAIPGTVYEQY
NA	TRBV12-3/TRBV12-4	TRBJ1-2	ASTPTNYGYT
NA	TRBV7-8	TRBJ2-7	ASSANRDGYTFGEQY
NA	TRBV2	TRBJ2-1	ASSSGTGANEEL
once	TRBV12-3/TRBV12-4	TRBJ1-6	AISVKQGSHNSPLH